The 20 T cell receptor beta chains listed next were all sequenced from one sample in a study of blood T cell repertoires in COVID-19. Profiled with immunoSEQ multiplex PCR; TCRdb holds only in-frame clones, not every one. The sample lists 430,000 or so clones, around 89% occurring once. Sample: PBMCs or T cells enriched from blood (not recorded which). These receptors originate from a middle-aged woman who had recovered from COVID-19.

This CDR3 is CASSPHSGAGPEAFF. The DNA for the CDR3 is TGTGCCAGCAGCCCCCATTCAGGGGCCGGTCCTGAAGCTTTCTTT. The chain uses TRBV28 and TRBJ1-1, with D perhaps matching TRBD1 (6 bases). Trimming stripped 6 bases from V and 6 bases from J, with 20 bases between. CDR3 length: 15 residues. CDR1 is MDHEN and CDR2 is SYDVKM in the germline V gene. Variable domain in full (rest from reference TRBV28 and TRBJ1-1): DVKVTQSSRYLVKRTGEKVFLECVQDMDHENMFWYRQDPGLGLRLIYFSYDVKMKEKGDIPEGYSVSREKKERFSLILESASTNQTSMYLCASSPHSGAGPEAFFGQGTRLTVV.

The chain is built from TRBV5-1 and TRBJ2-7; the D is unclear. CDR1 SGHRS and CDR2 YFSETQ come from the germline V gene. Trimming took 0 bases from V and 3 from J, leaving 13 bases between them. CDR3 length: 15 residues. In DNA form, the CDR3 reads TGCGCCAGCAGCTTGGGAGTATCCAGGAACTACGAGCAGTACTTC. Translating it yields CASSLGVSRNYEQYF.

V usage is TRBV10-3 and J usage is TRBJ1-1, with D tentatively TRBD1 (5 bases). The CDR3 extends over 14 amino acids. Deletions cut 10 bases from V and 4 bases from J, with 19 bases between. Germline CDR1 is ENHRY and CDR2 is SYGVKD. Here the CDR3 reads CATARKGSFTEAFF. The CDR3 DNA reads as TGTGCCACCGCTAGGAAGGGGTCGTTCACTGAAGCTTTCTTT.

The chain joins TRBV11-2 to TRBJ2-5; 10 bases align to TRBD2. J lost 5 bases, V lost 5 bases, and 5 bases had no gene match. The V gene's germline CDR1 is SGHAT and CDR2 FQNNGV. This CDR3 comprises 14 residues. The CDR3 DNA reads as TGTGCCAGCAGCCAGGGGACTAGCGCGGAGACCCAGTACTTC. This translates into CASSQGTSAETQYF.

Concerning this clone itself: With a much larger clone just one base away, this may be a read error. This rearrangement joins TRBV4-2 to TRBJ2-5; D remains unclear. The V gene lost 4 bases and the J gene lost 5 bases, with 5 bases spanning the gap. Germline lookup yields CDR1 LGHNA and CDR2 YNFKEQ. The CDR3 totals 11 residues. CDR3 sequence: CASSLQETQYF. Here the CDR3 DNA reads TGTGCCAGCAGCCTCCAGGAGACCCAGTACTTC.

The chain joins TRBV6-5 to TRBJ1-2; 8 bases match TRBD1. The CDR3 extends over 15 amino acids. Germline V CDR1 and CDR2: MNHEY, SVGAGI. J gave up 2 bases and V 6 bases, and 8 bases lay outside the gene matches. CDR3 nucleotides: TGTGCCAGCAGGTCCAGGGGGCGAGGGAACTATGGCTACACCTTC. Translation: CASRSRGRGNYGYTF.

V is TRBV11-2 and J is TRBJ2-2; 7 bases map to TRBD1. The length of the CDR3 is 14 residues. V was clipped by 5 bases and J by 4 bases; unmatched bases: 4. From germline, CDR1 is SGHAT and CDR2 FQNNGV. In DNA, the CDR3 is TGTGCCAGCAGCCCTACAGGGGTCACCGGGGAGCTGTTTTTT. Translated, it gives CASSPTGVTGELFF.

V usage is TRBV7-6 and J usage is TRBJ1-5; 9 bases are a match to TRBD1. The germline CDR1 and CDR2 sequences are SGHVS and FNYEAQ. V lost 5 bases, J lost 6 bases, and 8 bases stayed unmatched. This CDR3 spans 15 amino acids. CDR3: CASSRGTGLGQPQHF. The CDR3 bases are TGTGCCAGCAGCCGCGGGACAGGGTTAGGTCAGCCCCAGCATTTT.

The chain couples TRBV19 to TRBJ2-3, with 10 nucleotides matching TRBD2. V was pared by 7 bases and J by 2 bases, with 9 bases of the junction left unmatched. The CDR3 loop spans 16 amino acids. Germline V CDR1 and CDR2: LNHDA, SQIVND (reference sequence). CDR3 DNA sequence: TGTGCCAGTACAGGAAGGCTAGCGGGAGACACAGATACGCAGTATTTT. Its protein product is CASTGRLAGDTDTQYF.

The chain has TRBV3-1 (or the pseudogene TRBV3-2) and TRBJ1-2; 7 positions match TRBD1. CDR1 and CDR2 from the germline V gene are LGHDT and YNNKEL (reference sequence). The CDR3 has 14 amino acids. V was clipped by 0 bases and J by 7 bases; unmatched bases: 5. The CDR3 spells CASSQDLGQSGYTF. The CDR3 nucleotides read TGTGCCAGCAGCCAAGATTTGGGACAGTCTGGCTACACCTTC.

The chain recombines TRBV15 with TRBJ2-6; TRBD1 might be the D (6 bases). Germline CDR1 is LNHNV and CDR2 is YYDKDF (reference sequence). Deletions cut 1 base from V and 2 bases from J, with 9 bases between. This CDR3 comprises 16 residues. This chain's CDR3 is CATSRVGGTGANVLTF. CDR3 sequence (DNA): TGTGCCACCAGCAGAGTAGGGGGTACTGGGGCCAACGTCCTGACTTTC.

This clone has just one count. The chain employs TRBV6-5 and TRBJ1-2, with 7 bases aligning to TRBD1. V shed 6 bases and J 4 bases; nucleotides not matched to a gene: 8. The CDR3 is 14 amino acids. Germline V gene lookup returns CDR1 MNHEY and CDR2 SVGAGI. The CDR3, as DNA: TGTGCCAGCAGCTCCATGGGACAGTTCTATGGCTACACCTTC. Protein product: CASSSMGQFYGYTF.

The rearrangement links TRBV11-3 to TRBJ1-1, with D tentatively TRBD1 (6 bases). V was pared by 5 bases and J by 4 bases, with 14 bases between. Germline-derived CDR1 and CDR2 are SGHNT and YENEEA. This CDR3 is built from 14 residues. The DNA of the CDR3 is TGTGCCAGCAGCCAGGGACATGGATCCACTGAAGCTTTCTTT. Amino acids: CASSQGHGSTEAFF. The entire variable domain, with the rest obtained from reference TRBV11-3 and TRBJ1-1, is as follows: EAGVVQSPRYKIIEKKQPVAFWCNPISGHNTLYWYLQNLGQGPELLIRYENEEAVDDSQLPKDRFSAERLKGVDSTLKIQPAELGDSAVYLCASSQGHGSTEAFFGQGTRLTVV.

The V gene is TRBV3-1 (or the pseudogene TRBV3-2), the J gene TRBJ1-5, with D possibly being TRBD1 (6 bases). V was trimmed by 0 bases and J by 4 bases, leaving 13 bases between them. The CDR3 length is 16 residues. Germline V gene sequence: CDR1 LGHDT, CDR2 YNNKEL (reference sequence). In nucleotides, the CDR3 is TGTGCCAGCAGCCAAGAACCCCCACAGGGAAATCAGCCCCAGCATTTT. It codes for CASSQEPPQGNQPQHF.

The chain recombines TRBV19 with TRBJ2-7; perhaps TRBD2 as D (6 bases). This CDR3 has 14 residues. Looked up from germline, CDR1 is LNHDA and CDR2 is SQIVND (reference sequence). V lost 8 bases, J lost 2 bases, and 16 bases lay in between. This chain's CDR3 is CASSPGGTPYEQYF. Written as DNA, the CDR3 is TGTGCCAGTTCCCCGGGTGGGACTCCCTACGAGCAGTACTTC.

The V call is TRBV30, the J call TRBJ1-5; TRBD1 aligns across 7 bases. The CDR3 consists of 13 residues. Germline CDR1 is GTSNPN and CDR2 is SVGIG (reference sequence). V lost 2 bases and J lost 6; bases outside the gene matches: 4. CDR3: CAWSPDRVQPQHF. CDR3 in DNA: TGTGCCTGGAGTCCCGACAGGGTTCAGCCCCAGCATTTT.

This chain joins TRBV3-1 (or the pseudogene TRBV3-2) and TRBJ1-4; D perhaps matches TRBD1 (5 bases). The CDR3 sequence is 13 residues long. Germline V CDR1 and CDR2: LGHDT, YNNKEL (reference sequence). V gave up 0 bases and J gave up 10 bases, with 9 bases separating them. The CDR3 is CASSQDRVGKLFF. The CDR3 DNA reads as TGTGCCAGCAGCCAAGACAGGGTTGGAAAACTGTTTTTT.

The chain has TRBV9 and TRBJ1-3, with D perhaps matching TRBD1 (6 bases). With 4 bases removed from V and 0 bases from J, the gap between germline ends came to 17 bases. This CDR3 has 17 residues. The germline V gene encodes CDR1 SGDLS and CDR2 YYNGEE. The CDR3 loop is CASSLTGSPSSGNTIYF. The CDR3 DNA is TGTGCCAGCAGCCTAACAGGGTCCCCCTCCTCTGGAAACACCATATATTTT.

The CDR3 reads CAWSVNGNTEAFF. CDR3 bases: TGTGCCTGGAGTGTTAACGGGAACACTGAAGCTTTCTTT. The chain joins TRBV30 to TRBJ1-1; D ambiguous. This CDR3 spans 13 amino acids. Trimming removed 0 bases from V and 1 base from J, with 6 bases in between. Germline lookup yields CDR1 GTSNPN and CDR2 SVGIG (reference sequence).

This chain uses TRBV25-1 with TRBJ2-2; 7 nucleotides agree with TRBD2. The CDR3 loop spans 15 amino acids. Germline CDR1 and CDR2: MGHDK and SYGVNS. V was pared by 0 bases and J by 5 bases, with 3 bases of the junction left unmatched. CDR3 DNA sequence: TGTGCCAGCAGTGAATATGGGGGGGGAACCGGGGAGCTGTTTTTT. Amino acid sequence: CASSEYGGGTGELFF.